The 6 T cell receptor beta chains presented below share a single source sample, sequenced in a study of type 1 and type 2 diabetes patients. PCR was run on genomic DNA. The TCR beta CDR3 region was amplified using 30 forward and 13 reverse primers. TCRdb processed the multiplex PCR reads anew with MiXCR; each CDR3 protein has one entry. The sample shows 280,000 or so distinct CDR3 sequences, around 47% of them seen only once. Sequenced sample: peripheral blood mononuclear cells (PBMCs). All receptors come from a man between 18 and 29 years old with type 2 diabetes.

The chain carries TRBV5-4 and TRBJ1-1; D is unresolved. CDR1 is SGHNT, CDR2 YYREEE, per germline (reference sequence). The CDR3 extends over 12 amino acids. V lost 1 base and J 2 bases, leaving 3 bases between the germline ends. CDR3 amino acids: CASSLYNTEAFF. The CDR3 bases are TGTGCCAGCAGCTTGTACAACACTGAAGCTTTCTTT.

The chain links TRBV6-6 to TRBJ1-5, with D perhaps TRBD1 (5 bases). V was shortened by 7 bases and J by 5 bases, with 15 bases between the two germline ends. The germline CDR1 and CDR2 sequences are MNHNY and SVGAGI (reference sequence). The CDR3 is 14 amino acids. CDR3 sequence reads: CASTTGTRDQPQHF. The CDR3 coding sequence is TGTGCCAGCACCACAGGTACAAGGGATCAGCCCCAGCATTTT.

This clonotype was detected ten times or more. V usage is TRBV7-8 and J usage is TRBJ2-1, with D unclear. Germline CDR1 reads SGHVS; CDR2 reads FQNEAQ. This CDR3 is built from 13 residues. Trimming left V 5 bases short and J 7 bases short, with 12 bases between. CDR3 loop: CASSVWIENEQFF. Here the CDR3 DNA reads TGTGCCAGCAGCGTTTGGATCGAGAATGAGCAGTTCTTC.

This clonotype was picked up a small number of times. This chain connects TRBV30 to TRBJ2-5; D is undetermined. This CDR3 is built from 14 residues. Trimming pared 2 bases from V and 5 bases from J, leaving 15 bases between. Germline loops: CDR1 GTSNPN, CDR2 SVGIG (reference sequence). The CDR3, as DNA: TGTGCCTGGAGTCCCGAGATTATCGGGGAGACCCAGTACTTC. This translates into CAWSPEIIGETQYF.

J is TRBJ2-1 and V is TRBV12-3 or TRBV12-4; 9 bases map to TRBD1. After removal of 6 bases from V and 2 bases from J, the junction contained 5 bases not matched to a gene. The CDR3 length is 15 residues. CDR3 DNA sequence: TGTGCCAGCAGCCGACGGACAGGGGCCTACAATGAGCAGTTCTTC. The encoded protein is CASSRRTGAYNEQFF.

V usage is TRBV24-1 and J usage is TRBJ2-3; D could derive from TRBD1 or TRBD2 (5 bases each). V lost 3 bases to trimming and J lost 8 bases, with 11 bases between them. CDR1 KGHDR and CDR2 SFDVKD come from the germline V gene. The length of the CDR3 is 13 residues. This chain's CDR3 is CATSDGSRGTQYF. As DNA, the CDR3 is TGTGCCACCAGTGATGGTTCGAGGGGTACGCAGTATTTT.